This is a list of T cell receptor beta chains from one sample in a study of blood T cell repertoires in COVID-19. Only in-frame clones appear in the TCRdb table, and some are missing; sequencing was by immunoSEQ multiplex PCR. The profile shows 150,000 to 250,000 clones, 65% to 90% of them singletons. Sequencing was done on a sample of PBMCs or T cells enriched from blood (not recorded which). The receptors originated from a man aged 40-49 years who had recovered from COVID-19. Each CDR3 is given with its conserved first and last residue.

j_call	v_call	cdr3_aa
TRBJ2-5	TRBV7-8	CASSFPTDQETQYF
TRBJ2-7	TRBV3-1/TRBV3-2	CASSPRMYGTGSYEQYF
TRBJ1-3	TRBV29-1	CSVELLGNTIYF
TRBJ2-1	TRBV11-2	CASSLRLAKTYNEQFF
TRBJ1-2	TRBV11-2	CASSPTDSGYGYTF
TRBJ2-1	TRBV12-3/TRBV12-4	CASRSRDNEQFF
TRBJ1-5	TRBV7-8	CASSNRDYDQPQHF
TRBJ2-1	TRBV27	CASSSPSGRGRIEQFF
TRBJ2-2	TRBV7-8	CASSLVLITGPNTGELFF
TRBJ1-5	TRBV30	CAWSFGGAQPQHF
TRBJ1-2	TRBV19	CASSIDPWDIYGYTF
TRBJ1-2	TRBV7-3	CASSLNPAGVFTF
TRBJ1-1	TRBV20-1	CSASGDRVEAFF
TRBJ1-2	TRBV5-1	CASKAGGDGYTF
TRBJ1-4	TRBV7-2	CASSLLGGGSEKLFF
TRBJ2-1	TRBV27	CASSIILAGGPGEQFF
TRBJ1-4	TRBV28	CASGGGREKLFF
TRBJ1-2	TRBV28	CASRFRDRGNYGYTF
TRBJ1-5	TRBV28	CASSDRRQYSNQPQHF
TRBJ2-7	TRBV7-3	CASSPRPEVESYEQYF
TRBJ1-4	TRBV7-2	CASRYQNNEKLFF
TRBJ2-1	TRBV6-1	CASSGVLLAVYNEQFF
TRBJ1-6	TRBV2	CASTRQGGSPLHF
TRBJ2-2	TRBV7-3	CASSLTPDRTGELFF
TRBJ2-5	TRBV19	CASSIRRGRGETQYF
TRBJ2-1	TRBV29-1	CSVESFFGTSGMDEQFF
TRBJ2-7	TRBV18	CASSPSVVAGDEQYF
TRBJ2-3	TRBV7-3	CASSQQSGGTDTQYF
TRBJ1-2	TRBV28	CASDRQGVLYVGYTF
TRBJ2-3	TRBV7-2	CASSLVGVSGVAVDTQYF
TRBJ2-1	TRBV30	CAWKPGSSYNEQFF
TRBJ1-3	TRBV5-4	CASSPTGAGNTIYF
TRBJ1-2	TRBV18	CASSPTDRLGYTF
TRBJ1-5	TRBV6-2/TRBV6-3	CASSPTGGVQPQHF
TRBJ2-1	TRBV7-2	CASRPTGGTYNEQFF
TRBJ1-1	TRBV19	CASSTGTGVRVAFF
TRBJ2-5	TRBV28	CASSLFGEKRGTQYF
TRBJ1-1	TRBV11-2	CASSLGQGHGRERAFF
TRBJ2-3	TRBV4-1	CASSATLPGGDTQYF
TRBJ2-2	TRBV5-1	CASSWTVSGELFF
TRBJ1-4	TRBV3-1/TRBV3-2	CASRPRDRGEKLFF
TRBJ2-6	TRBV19	CASSSRRDSGANVLTF
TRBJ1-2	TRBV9	CASSVDGAAGGYTF
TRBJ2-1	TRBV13	CASSIDTAYNEQFF
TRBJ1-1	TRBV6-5	CASENPNTEAFF
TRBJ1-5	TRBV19	CASSTPAGNQPQHF
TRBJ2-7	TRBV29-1	CSVSPGIYEQYF
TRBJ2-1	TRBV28	CASRRGMGPADDEQFF
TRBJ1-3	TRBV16	CASSQQGSPGNTIYF
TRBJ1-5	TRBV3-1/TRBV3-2	CASSPPGAPQPQHF
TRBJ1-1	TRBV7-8	CASSLDSWNTEAFF
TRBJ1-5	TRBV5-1	CASSWDRYQPQHF
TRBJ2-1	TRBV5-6	CASSLLAGLDFNEQFF